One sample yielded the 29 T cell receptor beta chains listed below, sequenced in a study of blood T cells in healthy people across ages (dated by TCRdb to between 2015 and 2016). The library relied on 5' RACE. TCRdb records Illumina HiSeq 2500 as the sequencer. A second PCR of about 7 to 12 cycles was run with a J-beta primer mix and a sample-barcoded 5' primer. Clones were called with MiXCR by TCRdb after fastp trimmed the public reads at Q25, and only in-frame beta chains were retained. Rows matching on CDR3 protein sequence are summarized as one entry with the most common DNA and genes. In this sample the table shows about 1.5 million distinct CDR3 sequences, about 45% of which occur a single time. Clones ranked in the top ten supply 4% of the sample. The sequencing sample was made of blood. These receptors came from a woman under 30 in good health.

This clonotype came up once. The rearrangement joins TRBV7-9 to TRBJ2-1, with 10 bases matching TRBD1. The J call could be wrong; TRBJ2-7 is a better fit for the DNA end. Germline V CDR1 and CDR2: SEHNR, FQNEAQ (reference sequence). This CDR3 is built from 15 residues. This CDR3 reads CASSLTGGKYNEQYF. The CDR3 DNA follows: TGTGCCAGCAGCCTGACAGGGGGCAAGTACAATGAGCAGTACTTC.

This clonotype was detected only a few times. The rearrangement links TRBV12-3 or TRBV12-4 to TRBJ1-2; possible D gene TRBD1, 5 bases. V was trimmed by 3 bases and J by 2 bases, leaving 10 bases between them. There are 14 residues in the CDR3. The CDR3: CASSLRGWNYGYTF. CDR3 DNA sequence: TGTGCCAGCAGTTTGAGGGGATGGAACTATGGCTACACCTTC.

The CDR3 nucleotides are TGTGCCAGCAGCTCAAGGAGGGCTATGAGCTCTGGGGCCAACGTCCTGACTTTC. Protein sequence: CASSSRRAMSSGANVLTF. The chain couples TRBV7-3 to TRBJ2-6, with D perhaps matching TRBD2 (6 bases). The CDR3 contains 18 residues. The V end was cut by 4 bases, the J end by 0 bases, with 16 bases between. The V gene's germline CDR1 is SGHTA and CDR2 FQGTGA.

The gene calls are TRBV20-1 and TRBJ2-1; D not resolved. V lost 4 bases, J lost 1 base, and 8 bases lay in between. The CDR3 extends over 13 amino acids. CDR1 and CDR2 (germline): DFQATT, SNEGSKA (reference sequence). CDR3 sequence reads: CSAKSGSYNEQFF. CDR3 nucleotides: TGCAGTGCTAAGTCGGGTTCCTACAATGAGCAGTTCTTC.

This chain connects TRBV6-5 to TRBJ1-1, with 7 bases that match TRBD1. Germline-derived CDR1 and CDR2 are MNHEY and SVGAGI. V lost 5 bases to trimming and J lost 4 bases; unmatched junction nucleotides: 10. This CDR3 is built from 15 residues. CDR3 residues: CASSKGAGYFTEAFF. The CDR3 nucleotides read TGTGCCAGCAGTAAGGGGGCGGGCTACTTCACTGAAGCTTTCTTT.

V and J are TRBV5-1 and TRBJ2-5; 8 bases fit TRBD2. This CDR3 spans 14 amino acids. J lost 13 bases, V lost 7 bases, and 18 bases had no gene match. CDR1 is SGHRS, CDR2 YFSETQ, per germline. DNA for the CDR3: TGCGCCAGCCGGGAGGGAGAACGCTACAATGGGCGGTACTTC. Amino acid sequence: CASREGERYNGRYF.

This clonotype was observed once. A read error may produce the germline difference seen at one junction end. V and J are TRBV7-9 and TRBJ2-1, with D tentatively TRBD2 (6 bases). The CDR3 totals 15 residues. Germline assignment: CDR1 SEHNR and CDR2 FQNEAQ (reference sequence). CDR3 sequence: CASSLKGLEGNERFF. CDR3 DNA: TGTGCCAGCAGCTTAAAGGGTTTGGAGGGCAATGAGCGGTTCTTC.

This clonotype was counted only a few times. CDR3 bases: TGTGCCAGCAGCGTAGTGCCGGGTAGCGACGAGCAGTACTTC. Translated: CASSVVPGSDEQYF. The chain is built from TRBV9 and TRBJ2-7, with D perhaps TRBD2 (5 bases). Germline V gene data show CDR1 as SGDLS and CDR2 as YYNGEE. The CDR3 sequence is 14 residues long. V lost 0 bases, J lost 5 bases, and 12 bases lay in between.

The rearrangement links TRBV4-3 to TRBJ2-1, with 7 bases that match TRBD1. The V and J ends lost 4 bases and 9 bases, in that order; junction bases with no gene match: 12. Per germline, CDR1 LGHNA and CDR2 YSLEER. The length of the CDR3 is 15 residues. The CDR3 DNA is TGCGCCAGCAGCCTCATCCGGGACAGCTCGCGTGAGCAGTTCTTC. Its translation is CASSLIRDSSREQFF.

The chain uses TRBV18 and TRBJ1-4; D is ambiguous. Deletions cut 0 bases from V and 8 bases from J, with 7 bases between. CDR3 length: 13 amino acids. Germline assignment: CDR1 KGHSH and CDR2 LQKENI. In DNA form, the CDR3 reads TGTGCCAGCTCACCACCGAACCAGGAAAAACTGTTTTTT. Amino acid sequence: CASSPPNQEKLFF.

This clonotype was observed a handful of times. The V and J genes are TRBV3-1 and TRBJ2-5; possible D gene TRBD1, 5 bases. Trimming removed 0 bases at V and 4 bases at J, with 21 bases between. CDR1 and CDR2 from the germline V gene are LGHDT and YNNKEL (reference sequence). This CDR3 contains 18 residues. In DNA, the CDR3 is TGTGCCAGCAGCCAAGATGTCTGGACATTAGGTGGAGCAGAGACCCAGTACTTC. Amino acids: CASSQDVWTLGGAETQYF.

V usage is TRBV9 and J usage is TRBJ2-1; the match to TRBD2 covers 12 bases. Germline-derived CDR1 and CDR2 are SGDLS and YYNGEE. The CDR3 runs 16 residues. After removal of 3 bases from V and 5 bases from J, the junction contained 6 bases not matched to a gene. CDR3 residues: CASSGQGLAGNNEQFF. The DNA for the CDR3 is TGTGCCAGCAGCGGCCAAGGACTAGCGGGAAACAATGAGCAGTTCTTC.

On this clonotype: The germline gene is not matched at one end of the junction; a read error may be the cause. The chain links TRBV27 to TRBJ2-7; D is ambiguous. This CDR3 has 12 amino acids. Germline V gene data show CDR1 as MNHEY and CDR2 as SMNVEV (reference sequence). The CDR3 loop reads CACSFGSNEQYF. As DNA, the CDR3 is TGTGCCTGCAGTTTTGGAAGTAATGAGCAGTACTTC.

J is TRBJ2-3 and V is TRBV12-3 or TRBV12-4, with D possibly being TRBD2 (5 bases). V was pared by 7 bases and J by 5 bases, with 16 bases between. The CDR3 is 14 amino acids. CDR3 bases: TGTGCCAGCAATTACGGTCCGGGGATAGATACGCAGTATTTT. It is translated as CASNYGPGIDTQYF.

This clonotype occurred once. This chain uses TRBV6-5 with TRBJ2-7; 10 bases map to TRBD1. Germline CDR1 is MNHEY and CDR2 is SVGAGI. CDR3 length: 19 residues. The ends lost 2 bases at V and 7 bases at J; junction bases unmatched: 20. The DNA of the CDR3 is TGTGCCAGCAGTTACCAGGGACAGGGGCAAATCGGGAAATACAATGAGCAGTACTTC. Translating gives CASSYQGQGQIGKYNEQYF.

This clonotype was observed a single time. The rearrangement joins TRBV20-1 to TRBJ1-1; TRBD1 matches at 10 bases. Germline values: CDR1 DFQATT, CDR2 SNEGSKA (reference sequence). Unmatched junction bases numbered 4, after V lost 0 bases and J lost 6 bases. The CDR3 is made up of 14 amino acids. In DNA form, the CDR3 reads TGCAGTGCTAGAGATGGGACAGGGGTGTCTGAAGCTTTCTTT. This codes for CSARDGTGVSEAFF.

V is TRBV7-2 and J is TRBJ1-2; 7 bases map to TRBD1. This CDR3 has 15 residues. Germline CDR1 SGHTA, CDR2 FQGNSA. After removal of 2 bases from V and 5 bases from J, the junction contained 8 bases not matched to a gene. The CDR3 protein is CASSLPGQARYGYTF. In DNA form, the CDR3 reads TGTGCCAGCAGCTTACCCGGACAGGCGCGATATGGCTACACCTTC.

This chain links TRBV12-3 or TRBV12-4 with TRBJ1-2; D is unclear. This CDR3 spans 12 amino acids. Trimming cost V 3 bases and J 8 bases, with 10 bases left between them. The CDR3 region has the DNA TGTGCCAGCAGTTTCGGGGTGTCCGGCTACACCTTC. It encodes CASSFGVSGYTF.

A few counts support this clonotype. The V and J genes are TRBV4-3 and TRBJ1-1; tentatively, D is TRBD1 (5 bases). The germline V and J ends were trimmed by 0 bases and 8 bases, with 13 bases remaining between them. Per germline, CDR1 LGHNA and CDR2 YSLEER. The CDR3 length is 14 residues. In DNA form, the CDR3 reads TGCGCCAGCAGCCAAGATACCCCAGGGTCAGAAGCTTTCTTT. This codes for CASSQDTPGSEAFF.

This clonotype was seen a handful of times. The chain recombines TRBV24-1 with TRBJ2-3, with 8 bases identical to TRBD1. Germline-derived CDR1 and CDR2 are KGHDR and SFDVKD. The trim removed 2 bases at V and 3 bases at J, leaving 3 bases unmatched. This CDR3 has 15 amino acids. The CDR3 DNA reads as TGTGCCACCAGTGATTACAGGGGGTCAACAGATACGCAGTATTTT. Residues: CATSDYRGSTDTQYF.

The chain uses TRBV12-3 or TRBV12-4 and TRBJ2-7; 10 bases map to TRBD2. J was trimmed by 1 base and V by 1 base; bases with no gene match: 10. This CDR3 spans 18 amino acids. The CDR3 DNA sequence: TGTGCCAGCAGTTTAGGGGGAGGTAGCGGGAGGTATTCCTACGAGCAGTACTTC. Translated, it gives CASSLGGGSGRYSYEQYF.

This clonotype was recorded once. The CDR3 loop reads CSVLWGGTDSPLHF. Here the CDR3 DNA reads TGCAGCGTTTTGTGGGGAGGGACGGATTCACCCCTCCACTTT. The chain joins TRBV29-1 to TRBJ1-6; the D gene is possibly TRBD1 (5 bases). CDR3 length equals 14 residues. The V end lost 5 bases, the J end lost 8 bases, and 16 bases lay between the germline ends. Per the germline V gene, CDR1 is SQVTM and CDR2 is ANQGSEA.

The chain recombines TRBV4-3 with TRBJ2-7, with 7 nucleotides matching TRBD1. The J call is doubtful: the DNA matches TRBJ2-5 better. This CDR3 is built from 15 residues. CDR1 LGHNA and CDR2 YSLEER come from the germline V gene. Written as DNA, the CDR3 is TGCGCCAGCAGCCAAGATCCGGGACAGACGGAGACCCAGTACTTC. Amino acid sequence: CASSQDPGQTETQYF.

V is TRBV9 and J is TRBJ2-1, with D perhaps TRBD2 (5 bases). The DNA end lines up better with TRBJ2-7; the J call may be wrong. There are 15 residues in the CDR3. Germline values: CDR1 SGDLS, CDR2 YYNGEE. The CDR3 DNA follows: TGTGCCAGCAGCGTAGTTAGCGTCTCCTACAATGAGCAGTACTTC. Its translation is CASSVVSVSYNEQYF.

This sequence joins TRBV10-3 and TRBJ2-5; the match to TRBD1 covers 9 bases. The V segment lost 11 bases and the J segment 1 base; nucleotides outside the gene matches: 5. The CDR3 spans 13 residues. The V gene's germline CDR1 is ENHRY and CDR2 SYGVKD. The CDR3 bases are TGTGCCTCGGGACAGGGACTCCAAGAGACCCAGTACTTC. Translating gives CASGQGLQETQYF.

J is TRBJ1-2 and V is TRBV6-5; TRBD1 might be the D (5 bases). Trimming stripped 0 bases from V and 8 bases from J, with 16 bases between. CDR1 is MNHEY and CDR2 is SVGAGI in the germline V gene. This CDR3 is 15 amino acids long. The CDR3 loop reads CASSYSSPGGEGYTF. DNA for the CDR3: TGTGCCAGCAGTTACTCGAGTCCGGGAGGGGAGGGCTACACCTTC.

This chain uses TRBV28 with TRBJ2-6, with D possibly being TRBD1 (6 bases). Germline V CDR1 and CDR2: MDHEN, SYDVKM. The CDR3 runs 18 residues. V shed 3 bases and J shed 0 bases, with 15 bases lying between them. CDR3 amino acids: CASSFFGQGNSGANVLTF. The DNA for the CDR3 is TGTGCCAGCAGTTTCTTTGGGCAGGGGAACTCTGGGGCCAACGTCCTGACTTTC.

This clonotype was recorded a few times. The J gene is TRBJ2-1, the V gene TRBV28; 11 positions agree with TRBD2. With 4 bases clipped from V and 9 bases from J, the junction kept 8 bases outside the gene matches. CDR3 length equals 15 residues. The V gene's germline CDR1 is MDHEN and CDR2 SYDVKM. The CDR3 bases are TGTGCCAGCAGTTCCGGGACTAGCGGATTTCTTGAGCAGTTCTTC. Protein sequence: CASSSGTSGFLEQFF.

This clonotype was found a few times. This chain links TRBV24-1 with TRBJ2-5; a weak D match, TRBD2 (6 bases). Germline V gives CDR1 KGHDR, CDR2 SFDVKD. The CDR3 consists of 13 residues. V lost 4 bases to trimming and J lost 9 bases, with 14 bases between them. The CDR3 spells CATSEGLEMPQYF. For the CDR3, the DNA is TGTGCCACCAGTGAGGGACTGGAGATGCCCCAGTACTTC.